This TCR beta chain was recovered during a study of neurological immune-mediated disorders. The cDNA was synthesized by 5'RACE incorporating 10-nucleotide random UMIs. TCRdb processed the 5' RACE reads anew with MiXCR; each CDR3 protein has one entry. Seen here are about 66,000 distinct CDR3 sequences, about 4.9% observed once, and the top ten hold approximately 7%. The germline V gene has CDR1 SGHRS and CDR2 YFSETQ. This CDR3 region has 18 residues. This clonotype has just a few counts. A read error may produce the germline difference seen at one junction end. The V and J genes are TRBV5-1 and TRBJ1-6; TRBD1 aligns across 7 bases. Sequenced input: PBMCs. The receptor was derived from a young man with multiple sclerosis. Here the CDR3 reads CASSLLPTGTKSLSPLNF. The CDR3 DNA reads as TGCGCCAGCAGCTTGCTCCCGACAGGGACTAAGTCACTTTCACCCCTCAACTTT.